A single sample is the source of the 24 T cell receptor beta chains below, sequenced in a study of OX40 agonist ivuxolimab in advanced cancers. Clones were sequenced by immunoSEQ multiplex PCR, and TCRdb holds only the in-frame ones, with some missing. This sample carries 150,000 to 190,000 clones, around 94% of them seen once, and the ten largest clones take around 0.33%. The sample was CD4+ or CD8+ T cells sorted from blood, taken in a trial of the OX40 agonist ivuxolimab. The receptors derive from an adult with an advanced solid tumor such as melanoma, head and neck, liver or kidney cancer.

The chain recombines TRBV19 with TRBJ1-2; tentatively, D is TRBD1 (6 bases). The CDR3 has 13 amino acids. The V gene lost 5 bases and the J gene lost 4 bases, with 11 bases spanning the gap. Germline values: CDR1 LNHDA, CDR2 SQIVND (reference sequence). CDR3 coding DNA: TGTGCCAGTAGTCCCGACAGGTTCTATGGCTACACCTTC. This sequence encodes CASSPDRFYGYTF.

The chain is built from TRBV18 and TRBJ1-5; weak D call: TRBD1 (6 bases). This CDR3 has 15 residues. Germline CDR1 KGHSH, CDR2 LQKENI. The ends were cut back, 3 bases at V and 9 bases at J, with 18 bases in the middle. CDR3 in amino acids: CASSPKTDSLGPQHF. The DNA for the CDR3 is TGTGCCAGCTCACCGAAGACGGACAGTCTAGGGCCCCAGCATTTT.

In nucleotides, the CDR3 is TGCGCCAGCAGCGATCAGGCGAGGTCCTACGAGCAGTACTTC. Its translation is CASSDQARSYEQYF. The chain employs TRBV5-1 and TRBJ2-7; D remains unclear. The V end was cut by 4 bases, the J end by 1 base, with 12 bases between. The CDR3 covers 14 residues. Germline lookup yields CDR1 SGHRS and CDR2 YFSETQ.

The chain carries TRBV6-1 and TRBJ2-4; D gene ambiguous. CDR3 length: 14 residues. Germline V CDR1 and CDR2: MNHNS, SASEGT. V was pared by 4 bases and J by 6 bases, with 13 bases between. The CDR3 is CASSVSGFGNIQYF. Written as DNA, the CDR3 is TGTGCCAGCAGTGTAAGTGGGTTCGGAAACATTCAGTACTTC.

The chain carries TRBV5-6 and TRBJ1-6; a weak D match, TRBD1 (5 bases). The CDR3 spans 15 residues. Trimming cost V 0 bases and J 8 bases, with 12 bases left between them. Per the germline V gene, CDR1 is SGHDT and CDR2 is YYEEEE. CDR3 region: CASSLGGNKDSPLHF. The CDR3, as DNA: TGTGCCAGCAGCTTGGGGGGGAATAAGGATTCACCCCTCCACTTT.

In DNA, the CDR3 is TGCGCCAGCAGCCAAGGGCCCGGGGGGGCAGATACGCAGTATTTT. It yields the protein CASSQGPGGADTQYF. The chain couples TRBV4-1 to TRBJ2-3, with TRBD2 identical over 8 bases. Germline CDR1 reads MGHRA; CDR2 reads YSYEKL. J lost 4 bases, V lost 1 base, and 4 bases had no gene match. The CDR3 sequence is 15 residues long.

This clone was seen once. V and J are TRBV7-2 and TRBJ1-5; no clear D. The CDR3 extends over 15 amino acids. Between the trimmed V and J ends, which lost 2 bases and 0 bases, there was a span of 8 bases. Germline V gene data show CDR1 as SGHTA and CDR2 as FQGNSA. CDR3 loop: CASSLIRYSNQPQHF. Written as DNA, the CDR3 is TGTGCCAGCAGCTTAATACGGTATAGCAATCAGCCCCAGCATTTT.

A single count supports this clone. The CDR3 DNA reads as TGTGCCAGCAGCTTAGCGGTGGGGACAGGCGAGTCCTACGAGCAGTACTTC. It is translated as CASSLAVGTGESYEQYF. The chain carries TRBV7-8 and TRBJ2-7; 8 bases line up with TRBD1. After removal of 0 bases from V and 1 base from J, the junction contained 8 bases not matched to a gene. Germline values: CDR1 SGHVS, CDR2 FQNEAQ. The CDR3 consists of 17 residues.

This rearrangement joins TRBV7-2 to TRBJ2-1; TRBD1 matches 9 bases. The CDR3 consists of 14 residues. The germline V gene has CDR1 SGHTA and CDR2 FQGNSA. J lost 8 bases, V lost 4 bases, and 6 bases had no gene match. The CDR3 sequence: CASSSAYRGHEQFF. The DNA of the CDR3 is TGTGCCAGCAGCTCCGCGTACAGGGGGCATGAGCAGTTCTTC.

This rearrangement joins TRBV6-1 to TRBJ1-4; tentative D call: TRBD1 (6 bases). The germline V and J ends were trimmed by 2 bases and 0 bases, with 16 bases remaining between them. Germline values: CDR1 MNHNS, CDR2 SASEGT. There are 18 residues in the CDR3. The CDR3 sequence is CASSEMFRGLATNEKLFF. The CDR3 bases are TGTGCCAGCAGTGAAATGTTTCGGGGGCTTGCAACTAATGAAAAACTGTTTTTT.

The J gene is TRBJ2-2, the V gene TRBV11-2; 8 positions match TRBD1. The CDR3 sequence is 17 residues long. After removal of 0 bases from V and 7 bases from J, the junction contained 10 bases not matched to a gene. Germline CDR1 reads SGHAT; CDR2 reads FQNNGV. CDR3 DNA: TGTGCCAGCAGCTTAGATCTATGGACAGGGCGAGGCGGGGAGCTGTTTTTT. Protein sequence: CASSLDLWTGRGGELFF. The whole variable domain, filled in from reference TRBV11-2 and TRBJ2-2, reads EAGVAQSPRYKIIEKRQSVAFWCNPISGHATLYWYQQILGQGPKLLIQFQNNGVVDDSQLPKDRFSAERLKGVDSTLKIQPAKLEDSAVYLCASSLDLWTGRGGELFFGEGSRLTVL.

The V gene is TRBV6-1, the J gene TRBJ1-1; possibly TRBD1 for D (5 bases). Per germline, CDR1 MNHNS and CDR2 SASEGT. With 7 bases removed from V and 5 bases from J, the gap between germline ends came to 8 bases. CDR3 size: 11 residues. The CDR3: CASNRGTEAFF. The CDR3 DNA reads as TGTGCCAGCAACCGGGGGACTGAAGCTTTCTTT.

The rearrangement uses TRBV5-5 and TRBJ2-7; D may be TRBD2 (6 bases). V gave up 6 bases and J gave up 6 bases, with 13 bases separating them. The CDR3 is 12 amino acids. Germline CDR1 SGHKS, CDR2 YYEKEE (reference sequence). The DNA of the CDR3 is TGTGCCAGCACCGGGACTTTTGGCGAGCAGTACTTC. This encodes CASTGTFGEQYF.

A single count supports this clone. This sequence joins TRBV11-2 and TRBJ1-1; D is unresolved. V lost 5 bases, J lost 7 bases, and 11 bases lay in between. The CDR3 is made up of 12 amino acids. Per germline, CDR1 SGHAT and CDR2 FQNNGV. CDR3 protein: CASSPGRIEAFF. The CDR3 DNA follows: TGTGCCAGCAGCCCTGGACGGATTGAAGCTTTCTTT.

This chain connects TRBV12-5 to TRBJ1-1, with D perhaps matching TRBD1 (5 bases). The germline V gene encodes CDR1 LGHNT and CDR2 FRNRAP. The length of the CDR3 is 13 residues. Trimming left V 3 bases short and J 4 bases short, with 9 bases between. In DNA form, the CDR3 reads TGTGCTAGTGGTTTCGGCAGGGCCACTGAAGCTTTCTTT. Translated, it gives CASGFGRATEAFF.

The rearrangement links TRBV7-9 to TRBJ2-2; D is unclear. The germline CDR1 and CDR2 sequences are SEHNR and FQNEAQ (reference sequence). The length of the CDR3 is 16 residues. Trimming stripped 1 base from V and 4 bases from J, with 13 bases between. The CDR3 sequence: CASSLGAGRPTGELFF. The CDR3 bases are TGTGCCAGCAGCTTAGGTGCAGGCCGCCCCACCGGGGAGCTGTTTTTT.

This chain connects TRBV28 to TRBJ1-2; no reliable D call. This CDR3 has 13 residues. Trimming removed 4 bases from V and 4 bases from J, with 10 bases in between. Germline CDR1 MDHEN, CDR2 SYDVKM. CDR3 amino acids: CASSSGPLYGYTF. Here the CDR3 DNA reads TGTGCCAGCAGTTCCGGGCCTCTCTATGGCTACACCTTC.

The chain's CDR3 is CASIKQGHTEAFF. The CDR3 DNA is TGTGCCAGCATCAAACAGGGGCATACTGAAGCTTTCTTT. This chain joins TRBV6-5 and TRBJ1-1, with 7 positions matching TRBD1. The CDR3 is 13 amino acids. Trimming took 7 bases from V and 5 from J; bases not matched to a gene: 7. Per the germline V gene, CDR1 is MNHEY and CDR2 is SVGAGI.

This chain uses TRBV6-6 with TRBJ2-5; D gene unclear. Germline values: CDR1 MNHNY, CDR2 SVGAGI (reference sequence). V was shortened by 2 bases and J by 3 bases, with 1 base between the two germline ends. The CDR3 sequence is 11 residues long. The CDR3 DNA follows: TGTGCCAGCAGTTACGAAGAGACCCAGTACTTC. Its protein product is CASSYEETQYF.

The chain uses TRBV6-5 and TRBJ1-2; D unresolved. The germline V gene has CDR1 MNHEY and CDR2 SVGAGI. V was trimmed by 4 bases and J by 1 base, leaving 7 bases between them. This CDR3 is 13 amino acids long. CDR3 DNA: TGTGCCAGCAGTTCAGAGTTTAACTATGGCTACACCTTC. It translates to CASSSEFNYGYTF.

This sequence joins TRBV7-2 and TRBJ1-2, with D possibly TRBD1 on 6 matching bases. The V end was cut by 2 bases, the J end by 5 bases, with 15 bases between. Per germline, CDR1 SGHTA and CDR2 FQGNSA. The CDR3 sequence is 15 residues long. In nucleotides, the CDR3 is TGTGCCAGCAGCTTACTCGGGACACCGGAATATGGCTACACCTTC. Translated, it gives CASSLLGTPEYGYTF.

CDR3 sequence (DNA): TGTGCCAGCAGCTCCCCGAGTACCTTAGCGACCCAGTACTTC. It codes for CASSSPSTLATQYF. The J gene is TRBJ2-5, the V gene TRBV5-4; D call uncertain. CDR1 is SGHNT and CDR2 is YYREEE in the germline V gene (reference sequence). Trimming cost V 3 bases and J 7 bases, with 16 bases left between them. This CDR3 has 14 residues. The full variable domain, in which reference TRBV5-4 and TRBJ2-5 provide the parts outside the CDR3, is ETGVTQSPTHLIKTRGQQVTLRCSSQSGHNTVSWYQQALGQGPQFIFQYYREEENGRGNFPPRFSGLQFPNYSSELNVNALELDDSALYLCASSSPSTLATQYFGPGTRLLVL.

This rearrangement joins TRBV2 to TRBJ2-7, with TRBD2 matching over 7 bases. V was pared by 7 bases and J by 4 bases, with 7 bases of the junction left unmatched. The germline V gene encodes CDR1 SNHLY and CDR2 FYNNEI. The CDR3 runs 13 residues. The CDR3 bases are TGTGCCAGCACCCTGGGACTATTGTACGAGCAGTACTTC. Its translation is CASTLGLLYEQYF.

Here the CDR3 DNA reads TGTGCCAGTAGTATGGTGGGACAGGTGAGGTACGAGCAGTACTTC. Its translation is CASSMVGQVRYEQYF. The gene calls are TRBV19 and TRBJ2-7; TRBD1 agrees at 8 bases. The trim removed 3 bases at V and 4 bases at J, leaving 8 bases unmatched. CDR3 length: 15 amino acids. The germline V gene has CDR1 LNHDA and CDR2 SQIVND (reference sequence).